Listed below are T cell receptor beta chains from one sample, sequenced in a study of shared clonotypes between healthy human individuals. Produced via immunoSEQ multiplex PCR; TCRdb's table is partial and in-frame only. The sample shows a few hundred thousand clones, around 72% of them seen only once. The sequencing input was memory CD4+ T cells sorted from blood. The receptors come from a man aged 30 to 39 in good health. Both conserved end residues are part of each CDR3. The D gene is left open where the match is weak. Clone size is shown for a subset of rows, as once, few, many or a class of expanded clone.

J,D,size,V,CDR3,DNA
TRBJ1-2,TRBD1,-,TRBV18,CASSPGTGFELGYTF,TGTGCCAGCTCACCCGGGACAGGGTTTGAGTTAGGCTACACCTTC
TRBJ2-1,TRBD2,-,TRBV5-1,CASSLGGRDEQFF,TGCGCCAGCAGCTTGGGCGGGAGGGATGAGCAGTTCTTC
TRBJ2-5,TRBD2,-,TRBV18,CASSLRTSGRAGETQYF,TGTGCCAGCTCACTCCGGACTAGCGGGAGGGCCGGAGAGACCCAGTACTTC
TRBJ2-5,TRBD2,-,TRBV2,CASGLNGRETQYF,TGTGCCAGCGGTTTAAACGGGAGGGAGACCCAGTACTTC
TRBJ2-7,-,-,TRBV4-3,CASSQVWGASYEQYF,TGCGCCAGCAGCCAAGTGTGGGGGGCCTCTTACGAGCAGTACTTC
TRBJ2-3,-,-,TRBV14,CASSREVGLTDTQYF,TGTGCCAGCAGCCGAGAGGTTGGGTTGACAGATACGCAGTATTTT
TRBJ2-5,TRBD1,-,TRBV18,CASSGQGGETQYF,TGTGCCAGCTCGGGACAGGGTGGCGAGACCCAGTACTTC
TRBJ2-3,TRBD2,few,TRBV14,CASSVWGLAGSQTQYF,TGTGCCAGCAGTGTTTGGGGACTAGCGGGATCACAGACGCAGTATTTT
TRBJ1-6,-,-,TRBV5-1,CASRVKGQDSPLHF,TGCGCCAGCAGGGTGAAGGGGCAGGATTCACCCCTCCACTTT
TRBJ2-1,-,-,TRBV4-2,CASSFQGNNEQFF,TGTGCCAGCAGTTTCCAGGGAAACAATGAGCAGTTCTTC
TRBJ2-3,-,many,TRBV5-1,CASSSGGRTDTQYF,TGCGCCAGCAGCTCAGGGGGGAGGACAGATACGCAGTATTTT
TRBJ1-3,-,-,TRBV7-2,CASSLDRRNTIYF,TGTGCCAGCAGCCTCGACAGACGGAACACCATATATTTT
TRBJ2-3,-,-,TRBV7-9,CASSLLWGRTDTQYF,TGTGCCAGCAGCTTACTGTGGGGGCGCACAGATACGCAGTATTTT
TRBJ2-5,-,-,TRBV28,CASGLGGPSTQYF,TGTGCCAGCGGTCTGGGGGGGCCTTCGACCCAGTACTTC
TRBJ2-6,-,-,TRBV18,CASSPDRTGANVLTF,TGTGCCAGCTCACCCGATCGGACTGGGGCCAACGTCCTGACTTTC
TRBJ2-5,TRBD1,-,TRBV7-7,CASSQSIVGTAKETQYF,TGTGCTAGCAGTCAATCTATCGTAGGGACAGCTAAAGAGACCCAGTACTTC
TRBJ2-7,TRBD2,-,TRBV4-2,CASSQTPTSGNLEQYF,TGTGCCAGCAGCCAGACGCCAACTAGCGGGAACCTCGAGCAGTACTTC
TRBJ2-5,TRBD1,few,TRBV10-2,CASSHLTGLETQYF,TGCGCCAGCAGCCACCTGACAGGGCTCGAGACCCAGTACTTC
TRBJ2-5,TRBD2,-,TRBV2,CASSASSGRQEGETQYF,TGTGCCAGCAGTGCGTCTAGCGGGAGACAGGAGGGAGAGACCCAGTACTTC
TRBJ2-4,-,-,TRBV15,CATSPGSEIQYF,TGTGCCACCAGCCCAGGATCAGAGATTCAGTACTTC
TRBJ2-7,-,-,TRBV14,CASSQYSGRIYEQYF,TGTGCCAGCAGCCAATATTCAGGACGCATCTACGAGCAGTACTTC
TRBJ2-5,-,-,TRBV5-6,CASSRWRDSQETQYF,TGTGCCAGCAGCCGTTGGCGGGACAGTCAAGAGACCCAGTACTTC
TRBJ2-1,TRBD2,-,TRBV5-5,CASSLFQRGNEQFF,TGTGCCAGCAGCTTATTCCAGCGGGGTAATGAGCAGTTCTTC
TRBJ2-3,-,few,TRBV5-1,CASSLGSYTDTQYF,TGCGCCAGCAGCTTGGGCAGCTACACAGATACGCAGTATTTT
TRBJ1-2,-,-,TRBV7-9,CASSLRENYGYTF,TGTGCCAGCAGCTTGAGGGAAAACTATGGCTACACCTTC
TRBJ2-5,-,-,TRBV28,CASSLNRAQETQYF,TGTGCCAGCAGTTTAAACAGGGCACAAGAGACCCAGTACTTC
TRBJ2-3,TRBD2,-,TRBV27,CASKQSGRPADTQYF,TGTGCCAGCAAACAAAGCGGGAGACCGGCAGATACGCAGTATTTT
TRBJ1-1,TRBD1,-,TRBV5-6,CASSPEGGGGTEAFF,TGTGCCAGCAGCCCCGAGGGAGGGGGCGGCACTGAAGCTTTCTTT
TRBJ2-7,TRBD1,-,TRBV2,CASSETSRDRGKEQYF,TGTGCCAGCAGTGAAACGTCACGGGACAGGGGCAAGGAGCAGTACTTC
TRBJ1-4,TRBD1,-,TRBV18,CASSPLGGTNEKLFF,TGTGCCAGCTCACCCTTAGGGGGCACTAATGAAAAACTGTTTTTT